Below, one TCR beta chain is given with its context. What it binds is unknown. One end of the junction is discordant with germline, which a read error may explain. TCRdb re-analyzed the PCR reads using MiXCR. The table has more than 35,000 clones, about 18% seen once. This entry is derived from a study of metastatic and nonmetastatic thyroid tumors. Study as a whole: Repertoires were compared across blood and tumor or nodule tissue from malignant and benign thyroid patients.

No patient had received any treatment before thyroid surgery. General study findings and limits: Malignant thyroid tumors reportedly had TCR beta diversity that was significantly higher than in benign nodules, in blood and tumor.

The sample was blood. This TCR came from a male donor with papillary thyroid cancer or a benign thyroid nodule (not recorded which). Some clones in this sample may be carry-over from other donors' samples.

The CDR3 here is CASRRPGLVTGDLFF. CDR3 DNA: TGTGCCAGTAGACGTCCGGGACTAGTCACCGGGGACCTGTTTTTT. The chain links TRBV7-2 to TRBJ2-2; 8 bases match TRBD2. The germline gives CDR1 SGHTA, CDR2 FQGNSA. This CDR3 contains 15 residues.